This T cell receptor (beta chain) stems from a study of graft-versus-host responses after intestinal transplantation. Method: immunoSEQ multiplex PCR; TCRdb's copy keeps in-frame clones and lacks some. The table has about 88,000 clones, approximately 94% seen once. CDR3 length equals 13 residues. Germline V CDR1 and CDR2: MDHEN, SYDVKM. V was shortened by 7 bases and J by 0 bases, with 7 bases between the two germline ends. Of note for this clone: Its antigen is still unknown.

The TCR was taken from a human donor who was the organ donor for an intestinal transplant. This chain joins TRBV28 and TRBJ2-1; D is unclear. Here the sequenced sample was unstimulated CD4+ T cells sorted from spleen or lymph node cells, taken before transplant. In DNA, the CDR3 is TGTGCCAGCACTCCTTACTCCTACAATGAGCAGTTCTTC. Its translation is CASTPYSYNEQFF.